This TCR beta chain was found in a study of regulatory T cells in long-lasting Graves disease. Background on the study: Antithyroid drugs had been given to newly diagnosed Graves' patients for under 3 months.

Study-wide points: Analyses excluded thyroid tissue, covering peripheral blood alone.

Through Arm-PCR of CDR3 regions and iRepertoire HTBI primers, TCR beta libraries were built. TCRdb ran MiXCR on the multiplex PCR reads and lists one entry per CDR3 protein. The data show about 220,000 distinct CDR3 sequences, 15% to 20% seen once. In regard to this clonotype: What it binds is not known. This may stem from a read error, because a much larger clone lies one nucleotide away.

The V end was cut by 7 bases, the J end by 1 base, with 7 bases between. Germline lookup yields CDR1 SNHLY and CDR2 FYNNEI. This CDR3 region has 12 residues. Time point described: newly diagnosed GD, antithyroid drugs for less than 3 months. There was RNA extracted from PBMCs, and the TCR library was made from it. The data were also submitted as part of a second study, on T cells in Graves' hyperthyroidism and ophthalmopathy.

J is TRBJ1-1 and V is TRBV2; D remains ambiguous. This TCR derives from a woman aged 30 to 39 with Graves disease. Source: peripheral blood mononuclear cells (PBMCs), taken at new diagnosis, from a patient treated with antithyroid drugs. The CDR3 spells CASTDWNTEAFF. In DNA form, the CDR3 reads TGTGCCAGCACCGACTGGAACACTGAAGCTTTCTTT.